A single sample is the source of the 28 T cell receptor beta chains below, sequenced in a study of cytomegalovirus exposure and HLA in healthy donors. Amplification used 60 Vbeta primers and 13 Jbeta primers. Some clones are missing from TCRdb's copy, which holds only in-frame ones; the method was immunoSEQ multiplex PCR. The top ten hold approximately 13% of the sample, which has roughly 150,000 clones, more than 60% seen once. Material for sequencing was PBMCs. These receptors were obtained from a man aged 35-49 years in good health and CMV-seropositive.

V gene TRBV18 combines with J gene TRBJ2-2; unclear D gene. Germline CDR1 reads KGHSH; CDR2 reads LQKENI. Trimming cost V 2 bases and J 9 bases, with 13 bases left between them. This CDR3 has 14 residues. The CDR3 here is CASSPGSDDRELFF. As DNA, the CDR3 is TGTGCCAGCTCACCAGGAAGCGACGACCGGGAGCTGTTTTTT. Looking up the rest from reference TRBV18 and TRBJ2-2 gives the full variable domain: NAGVMQNPRHLVRRRGQEARLRCSPMKGHSHVYWYRQLPEEGLKFMVYLQKENIIDESGMPKERFSAEFPKEGPSILRIQQVVRGDSAAYFCASSPGSDDRELFFGEGSRLTVL.

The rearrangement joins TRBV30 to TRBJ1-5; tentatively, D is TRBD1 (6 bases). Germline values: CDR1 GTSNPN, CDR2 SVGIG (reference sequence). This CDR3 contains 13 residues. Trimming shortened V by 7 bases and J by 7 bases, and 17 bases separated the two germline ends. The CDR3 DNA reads TGTGCCTTTACAGGGTCTTACAACCAGCCCCAGCATTTT. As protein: CAFTGSYNQPQHF.

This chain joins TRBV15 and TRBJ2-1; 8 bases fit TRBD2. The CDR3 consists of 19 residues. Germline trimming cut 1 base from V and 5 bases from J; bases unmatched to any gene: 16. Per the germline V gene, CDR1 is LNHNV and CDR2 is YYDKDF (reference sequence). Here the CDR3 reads CATSRAFGFHSGVDNEQFF. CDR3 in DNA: TGTGCCACCAGCAGAGCTTTCGGGTTCCATAGCGGGGTCGACAATGAGCAGTTCTTC. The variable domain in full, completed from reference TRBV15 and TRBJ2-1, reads DAMVIQNPRYQVTQFGKPVTLSCSQTLNHNVMYWYQQKSSQAPKLLFHYYDKDFNNEADTPDNFQSRRPNTSFCFLDIRSPGLGDTAMYLCATSRAFGFHSGVDNEQFFGPGTRLTVL.

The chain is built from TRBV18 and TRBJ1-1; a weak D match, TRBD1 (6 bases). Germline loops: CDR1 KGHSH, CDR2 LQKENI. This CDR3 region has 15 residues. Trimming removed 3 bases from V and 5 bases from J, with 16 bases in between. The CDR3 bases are TGTGCCAGCTCACCCCCACAGGGTTCGCGGACTGAAGCTTTCTTT. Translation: CASSPPQGSRTEAFF.

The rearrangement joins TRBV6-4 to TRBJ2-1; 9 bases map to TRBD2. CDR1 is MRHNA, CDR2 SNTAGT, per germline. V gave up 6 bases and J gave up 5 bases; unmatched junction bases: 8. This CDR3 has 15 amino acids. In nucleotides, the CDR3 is TGTGCCAGCAGCCCACGGGGACTAGCACACAATGAGCAGTTCTTC. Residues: CASSPRGLAHNEQFF.

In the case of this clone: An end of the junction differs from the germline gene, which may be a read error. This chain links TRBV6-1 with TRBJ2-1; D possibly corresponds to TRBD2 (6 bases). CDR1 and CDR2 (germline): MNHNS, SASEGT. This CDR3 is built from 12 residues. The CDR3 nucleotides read TGTGCCAGCAGTGAAGTAGGCGGGATCGGGATCTTC. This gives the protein CASSEVGGIGIF.

The CDR3 loop is CASSLPTGFDQPQHF. DNA of the CDR3: TGTGCCAGCAGTTTACCGACAGGGTTTGATCAGCCCCAGCATTTT. The V call is TRBV28, the J call TRBJ1-5, with 7 bases aligning to TRBD1. After removal of 2 bases from V and 5 bases from J, the junction contained 6 bases not matched to a gene. From germline, CDR1 is MDHEN and CDR2 SYDVKM. The CDR3 consists of 15 residues. Drawing the rest from reference TRBV28 and TRBJ1-5, the complete variable domain is DVKVTQSSRYLVKRTGEKVFLECVQDMDHENMFWYRQDPGLGLRLIYFSYDVKMKEKGDIPEGYSVSREKKERFSLILESASTNQTSMYLCASSLPTGFDQPQHFGDGTRLSIL.

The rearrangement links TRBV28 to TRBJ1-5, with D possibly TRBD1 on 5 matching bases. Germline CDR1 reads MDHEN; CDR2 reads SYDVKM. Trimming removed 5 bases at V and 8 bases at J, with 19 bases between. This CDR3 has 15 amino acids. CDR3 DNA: TGTGCCAGCAGTAGGCAGGGTAGAATATACGAGCCCCAGCATTTT. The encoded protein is CASSRQGRIYEPQHF.

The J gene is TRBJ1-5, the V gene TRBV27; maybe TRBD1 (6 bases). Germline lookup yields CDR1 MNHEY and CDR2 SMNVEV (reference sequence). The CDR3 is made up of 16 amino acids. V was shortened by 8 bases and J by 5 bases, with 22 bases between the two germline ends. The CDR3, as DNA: TGTGCCAGCGCCCCGGGTAAACAGGGTTTTGATCAGCCCCAGCATTTT. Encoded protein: CASAPGKQGFDQPQHF.

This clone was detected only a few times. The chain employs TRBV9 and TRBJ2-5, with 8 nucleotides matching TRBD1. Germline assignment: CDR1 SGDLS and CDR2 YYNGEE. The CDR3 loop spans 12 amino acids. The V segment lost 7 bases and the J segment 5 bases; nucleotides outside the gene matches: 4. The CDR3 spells CASSRGLETQYF. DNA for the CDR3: TGTGCCAGCTCCAGGGGGCTGGAGACCCAGTACTTC.

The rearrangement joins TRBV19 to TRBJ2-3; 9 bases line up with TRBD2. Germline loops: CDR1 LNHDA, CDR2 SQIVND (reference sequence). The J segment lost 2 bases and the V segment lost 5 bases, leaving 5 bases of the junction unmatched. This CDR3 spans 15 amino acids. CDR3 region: CASSPRTSATDTQYF. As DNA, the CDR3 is TGTGCCAGTAGTCCAAGGACTAGCGCCACAGATACGCAGTATTTT.

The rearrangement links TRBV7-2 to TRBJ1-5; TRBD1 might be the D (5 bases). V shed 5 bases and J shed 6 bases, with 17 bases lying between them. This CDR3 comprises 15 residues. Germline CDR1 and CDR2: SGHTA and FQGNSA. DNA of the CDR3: TGTGCCAGCAGCCCTAGTACGGGGGGTCGTCAGCCCCAGCATTTT. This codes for CASSPSTGGRQPQHF. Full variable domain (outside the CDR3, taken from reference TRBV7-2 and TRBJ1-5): GAGVSQSPSNKVTEKGKDVELRCDPISGHTALYWYRQSLGQGLEFLIYFQGNSAPDKSGLPSDRFSAERTGGSVSTLTIQRTQQEDSAVYLCASSPSTGGRQPQHFGDGTRLSIL.

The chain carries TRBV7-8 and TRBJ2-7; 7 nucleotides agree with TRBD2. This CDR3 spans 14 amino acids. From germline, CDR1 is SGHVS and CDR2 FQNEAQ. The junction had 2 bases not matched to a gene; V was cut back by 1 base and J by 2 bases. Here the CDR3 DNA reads TGTGCCAGCAGCTTAGAAGCGGGGCCCTACGAGCAGTACTTC. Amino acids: CASSLEAGPYEQYF.

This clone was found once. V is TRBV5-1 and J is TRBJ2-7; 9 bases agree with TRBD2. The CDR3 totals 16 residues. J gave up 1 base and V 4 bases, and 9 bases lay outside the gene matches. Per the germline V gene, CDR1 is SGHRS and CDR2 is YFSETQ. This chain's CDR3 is CASSRGAGGTSYEQYF. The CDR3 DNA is TGCGCCAGCAGCAGGGGAGCGGGAGGCACATCCTACGAGCAGTACTTC.

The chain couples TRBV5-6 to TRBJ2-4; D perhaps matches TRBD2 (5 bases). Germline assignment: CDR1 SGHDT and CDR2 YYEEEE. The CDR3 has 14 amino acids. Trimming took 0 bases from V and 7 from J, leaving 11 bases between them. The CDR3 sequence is CASSLGGSLNIQYF. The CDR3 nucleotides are TGTGCCAGCAGCTTGGGAGGGTCGTTGAACATTCAGTACTTC.

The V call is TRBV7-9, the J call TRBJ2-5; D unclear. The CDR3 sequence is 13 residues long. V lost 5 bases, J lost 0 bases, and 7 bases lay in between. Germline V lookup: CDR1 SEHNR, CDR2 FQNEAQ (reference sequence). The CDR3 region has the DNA TGTGCCAGCAGCCCCCCTAACCAAGAGACCCAGTACTTC. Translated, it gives CASSPPNQETQYF.

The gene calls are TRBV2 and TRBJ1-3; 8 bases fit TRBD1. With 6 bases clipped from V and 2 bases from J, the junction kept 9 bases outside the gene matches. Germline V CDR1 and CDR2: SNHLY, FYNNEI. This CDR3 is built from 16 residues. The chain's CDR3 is CASRQDRALAGNTIYF. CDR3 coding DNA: TGTGCCAGCAGACAGGACAGGGCTTTGGCTGGAAACACCATATATTTT.

CDR3 sequence reads: CASSVGDKRGEQYF. CDR3 coding DNA: TGTGCCAGCAGCGTAGGGGACAAAAGGGGGGAGCAGTACTTC. V usage is TRBV9 and J usage is TRBJ2-7, with a possible D match to TRBD1 (6 bases). The CDR3 contains 14 residues. Trimming removed 0 bases from V and 7 bases from J, with 14 bases in between. Germline V lookup: CDR1 SGDLS, CDR2 YYNGEE.

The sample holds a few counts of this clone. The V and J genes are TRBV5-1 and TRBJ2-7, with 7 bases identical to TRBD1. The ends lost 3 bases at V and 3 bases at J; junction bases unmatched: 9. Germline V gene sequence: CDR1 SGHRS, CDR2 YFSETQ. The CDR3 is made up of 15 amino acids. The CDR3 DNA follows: TGCGCCAGCAGCTATAATGGACAGGCGGGCTACGAGCAGTACTTC. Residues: CASSYNGQAGYEQYF.

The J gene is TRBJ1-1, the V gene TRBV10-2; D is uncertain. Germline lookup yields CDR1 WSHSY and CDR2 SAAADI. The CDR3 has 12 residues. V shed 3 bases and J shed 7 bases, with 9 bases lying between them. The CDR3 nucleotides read TGCGCCAGCAGTGACGTTCGCAGTGAAGCTTTCTTT. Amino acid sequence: CASSDVRSEAFF.

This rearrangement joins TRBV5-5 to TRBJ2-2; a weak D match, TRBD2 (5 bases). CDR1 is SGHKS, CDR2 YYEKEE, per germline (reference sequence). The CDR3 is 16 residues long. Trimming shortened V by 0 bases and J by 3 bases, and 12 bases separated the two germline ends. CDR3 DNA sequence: TGTGCCAGCAGCTTGGTAAGCGGAGGAGACACCGGGGAGCTGTTTTTT. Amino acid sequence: CASSLVSGGDTGELFF.

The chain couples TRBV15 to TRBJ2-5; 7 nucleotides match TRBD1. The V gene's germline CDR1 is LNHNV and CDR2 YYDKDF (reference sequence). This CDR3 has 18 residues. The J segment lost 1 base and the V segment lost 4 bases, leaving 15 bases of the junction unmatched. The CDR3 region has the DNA TGTGCCACCAGCACCTCCATCGTGACAGGGCCGTTCCAAGAGACCCAGTACTTC. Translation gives CATSTSIVTGPFQETQYF. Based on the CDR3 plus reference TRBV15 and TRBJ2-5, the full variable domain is DAMVIQNPRYQVTQFGKPVTLSCSQTLNHNVMYWYQQKSSQAPKLLFHYYDKDFNNEADTPDNFQSRRPNTSFCFLDIRSPGLGDTAMYLCATSTSIVTGPFQETQYFGPGTRLLVL.

CDR3 protein: CASSHPRGWGTGELFF. Here the CDR3 DNA reads TGCGCCAGCAGCCACCCCCGGGGGTGGGGGACCGGGGAGCTGTTTTTT. This sequence joins TRBV4-1 and TRBJ2-2; perhaps TRBD2 as D (6 bases). V lost 3 bases, J lost 5 bases, and 16 bases lay in between. The germline V gene encodes CDR1 MGHRA and CDR2 YSYEKL. There are 16 residues in the CDR3.

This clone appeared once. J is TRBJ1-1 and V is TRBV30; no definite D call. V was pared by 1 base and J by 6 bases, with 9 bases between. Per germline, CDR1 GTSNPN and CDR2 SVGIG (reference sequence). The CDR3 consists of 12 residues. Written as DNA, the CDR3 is TGTGCCTGGAGTGCCGGTCTTGCTGAAGCTTTCTTT. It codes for CAWSAGLAEAFF.

Here the CDR3 reads CASSLGQGGQPQHF. In nucleotides, the CDR3 is TGTGCCAGCAGCCTGGGACAGGGCGGTCAGCCCCAGCATTTT. This chain connects TRBV6-1 to TRBJ1-5; TRBD1 matches at 9 bases. The CDR3 extends over 14 amino acids. Germline-derived CDR1 and CDR2 are MNHNS and SASEGT. V shed 6 bases and J 6 bases; nucleotides not matched to a gene: 6.

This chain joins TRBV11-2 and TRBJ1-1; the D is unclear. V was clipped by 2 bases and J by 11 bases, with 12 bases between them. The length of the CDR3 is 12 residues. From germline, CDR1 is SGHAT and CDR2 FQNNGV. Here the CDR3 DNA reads TGTGCCAGCAGCTTAAGAGGCGCGTATGCTTTCTTT. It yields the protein CASSLRGAYAFF.

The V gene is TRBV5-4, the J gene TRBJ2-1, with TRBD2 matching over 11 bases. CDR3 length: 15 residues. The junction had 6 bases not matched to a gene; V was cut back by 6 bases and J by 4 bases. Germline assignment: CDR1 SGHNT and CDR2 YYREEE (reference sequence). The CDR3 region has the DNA TGTGCCAGCACCCAGGGGACTAGCGGATACAATGAGCAGTTCTTC. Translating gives CASTQGTSGYNEQFF.

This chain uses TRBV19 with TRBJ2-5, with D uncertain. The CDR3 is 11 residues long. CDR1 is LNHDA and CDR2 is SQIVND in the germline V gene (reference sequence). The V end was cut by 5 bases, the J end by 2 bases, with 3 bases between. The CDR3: CASSVQETQYF. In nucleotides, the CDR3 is TGTGCCAGTAGTGTACAAGAGACCCAGTACTTC.